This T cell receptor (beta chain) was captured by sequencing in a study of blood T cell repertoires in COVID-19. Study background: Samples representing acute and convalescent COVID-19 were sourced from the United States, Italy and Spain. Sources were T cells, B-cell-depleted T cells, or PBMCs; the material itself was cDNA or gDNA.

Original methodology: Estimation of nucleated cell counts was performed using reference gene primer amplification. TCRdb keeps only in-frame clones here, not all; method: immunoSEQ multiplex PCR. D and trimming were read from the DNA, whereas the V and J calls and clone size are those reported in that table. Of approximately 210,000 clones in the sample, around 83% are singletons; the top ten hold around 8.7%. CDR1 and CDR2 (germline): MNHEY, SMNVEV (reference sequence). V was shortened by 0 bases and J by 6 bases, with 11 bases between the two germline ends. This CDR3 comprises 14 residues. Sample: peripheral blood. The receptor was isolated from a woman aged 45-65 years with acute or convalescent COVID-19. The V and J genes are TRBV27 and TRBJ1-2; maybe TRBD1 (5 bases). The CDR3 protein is CASSLSWGVNGYTF. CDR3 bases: TGTGCCAGCAGTTTATCGTGGGGGGTGAATGGCTACACCTTC.